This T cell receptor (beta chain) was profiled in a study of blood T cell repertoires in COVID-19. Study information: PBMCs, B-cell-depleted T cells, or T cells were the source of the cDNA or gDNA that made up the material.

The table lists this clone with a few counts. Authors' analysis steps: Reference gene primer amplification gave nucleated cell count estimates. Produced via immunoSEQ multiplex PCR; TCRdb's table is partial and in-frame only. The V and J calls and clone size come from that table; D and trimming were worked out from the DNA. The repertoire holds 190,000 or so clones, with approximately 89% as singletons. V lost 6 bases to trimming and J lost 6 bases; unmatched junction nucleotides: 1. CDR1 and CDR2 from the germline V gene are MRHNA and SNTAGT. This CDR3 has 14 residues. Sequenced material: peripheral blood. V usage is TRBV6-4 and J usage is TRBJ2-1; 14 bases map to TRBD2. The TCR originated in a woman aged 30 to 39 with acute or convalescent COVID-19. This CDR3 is CASRTSGRANEQFF. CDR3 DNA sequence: TGTGCCAGCAGGACTAGCGGGAGGGCCAATGAGCAGTTCTTC.